This T cell receptor beta chain was profiled in a study of identical twins. A single record per CDR3 protein comes from TCRdb applying MiXCR to the 5' RACE reads. The sample lists 230,000 or so distinct CDR3 sequences, around 8.8% occurring once. Per the germline V gene, CDR1 is SEHNR and CDR2 is FQNEAQ (reference sequence). The CDR3 consists of 14 residues. The ends were cut back, 8 bases at V and 0 bases at J, with 14 bases in the middle. This clonotype was seen a handful of times. These data were also reused for a study on yellow fever vaccine responses in identical twins.

V gene TRBV7-9 combines with J gene TRBJ2-7; possible D gene TRBD2, 6 bases. The TCR sequence derives from a woman aged 18-29 years in good health. Sequenced: CD8+ T cells sorted from blood. The chain's CDR3 is CASGRAGSSYEQYF. CDR3 coding DNA: TGTGCCAGCGGTCGGGCCGGGAGCTCCTACGAGCAGTACTTC.